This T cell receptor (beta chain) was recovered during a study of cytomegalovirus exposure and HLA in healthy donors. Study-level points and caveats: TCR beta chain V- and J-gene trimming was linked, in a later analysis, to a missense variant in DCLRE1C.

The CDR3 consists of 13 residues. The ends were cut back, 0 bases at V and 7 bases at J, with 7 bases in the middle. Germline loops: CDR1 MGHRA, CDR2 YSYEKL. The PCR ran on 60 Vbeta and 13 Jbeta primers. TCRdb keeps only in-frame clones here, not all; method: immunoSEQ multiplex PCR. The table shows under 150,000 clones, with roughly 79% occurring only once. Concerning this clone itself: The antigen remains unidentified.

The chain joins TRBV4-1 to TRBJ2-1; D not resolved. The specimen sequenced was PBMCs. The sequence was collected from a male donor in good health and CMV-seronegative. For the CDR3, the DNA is TGCGCCAGCAGCCAAGATCTAGAGAATGAGCAGTTCTTC. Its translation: CASSQDLENEQFF.